One T cell receptor beta chain is described in this entry. The source of the sample is a study of STAT5B mutations in CD4+ large granular lymphocyte leukemia. Using immunoSEQ multiplex PCR, the repertoire was profiled, and TCRdb retains in-frame clones only, with some absent. The sample records nearly 45,000 clones, roughly 85% being singletons. CDR1 and CDR2 (germline): LNHDA, SQIVND (reference sequence). V was shortened by 5 bases and J by 5 bases, with 19 bases between the two germline ends. The CDR3 has 16 amino acids. This TCR was recovered from a human donor in good health. J is TRBJ2-1 and V is TRBV19; D is possibly TRBD2 (6 bases). Sequenced input: CD4+ T cells from blood buffy coats. The CDR3: CASSPHTSRRNNEQFF. CDR3 DNA: TGTGCCAGTAGTCCACATACTAGCCGGAGAAACAATGAGCAGTTCTTC.